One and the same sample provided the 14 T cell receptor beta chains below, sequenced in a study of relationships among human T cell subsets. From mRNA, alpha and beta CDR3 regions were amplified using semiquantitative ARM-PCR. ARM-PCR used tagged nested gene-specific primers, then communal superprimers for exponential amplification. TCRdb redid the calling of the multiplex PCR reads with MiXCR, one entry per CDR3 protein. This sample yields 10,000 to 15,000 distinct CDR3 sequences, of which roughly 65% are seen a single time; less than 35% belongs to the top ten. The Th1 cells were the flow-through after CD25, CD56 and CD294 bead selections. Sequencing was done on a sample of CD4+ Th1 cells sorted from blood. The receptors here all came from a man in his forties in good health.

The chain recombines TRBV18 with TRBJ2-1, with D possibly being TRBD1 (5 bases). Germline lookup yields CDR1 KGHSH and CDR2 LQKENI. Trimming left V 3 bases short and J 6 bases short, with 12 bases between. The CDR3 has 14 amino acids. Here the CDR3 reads CASSPLDITNEQFF. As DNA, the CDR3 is TGTGCCAGCTCACCCCTGGACATCACCAATGAGCAGTTCTTC.

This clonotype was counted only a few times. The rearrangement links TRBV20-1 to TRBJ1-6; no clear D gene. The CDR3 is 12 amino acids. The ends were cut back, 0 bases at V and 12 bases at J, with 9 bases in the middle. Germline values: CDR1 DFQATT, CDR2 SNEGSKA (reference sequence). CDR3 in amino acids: CSARDQTLPLHF. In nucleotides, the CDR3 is TGCAGTGCTAGAGATCAGACCCTACCCCTCCACTTT.

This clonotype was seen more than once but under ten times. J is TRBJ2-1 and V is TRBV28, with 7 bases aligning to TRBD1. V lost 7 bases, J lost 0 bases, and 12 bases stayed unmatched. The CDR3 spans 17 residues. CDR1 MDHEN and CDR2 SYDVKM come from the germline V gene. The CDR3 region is CASTEAGTASSYNEQFF. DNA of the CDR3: TGTGCCAGCACTGAGGCTGGGACAGCGAGCTCCTACAATGAGCAGTTCTTC.

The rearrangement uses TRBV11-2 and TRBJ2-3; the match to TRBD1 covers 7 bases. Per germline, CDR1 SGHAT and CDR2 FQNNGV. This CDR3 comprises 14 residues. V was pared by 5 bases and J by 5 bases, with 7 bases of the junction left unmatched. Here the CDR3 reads CASSHDRVRDTQYF. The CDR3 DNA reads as TGTGCCAGCAGCCACGACAGGGTTCGAGATACGCAGTATTTT.

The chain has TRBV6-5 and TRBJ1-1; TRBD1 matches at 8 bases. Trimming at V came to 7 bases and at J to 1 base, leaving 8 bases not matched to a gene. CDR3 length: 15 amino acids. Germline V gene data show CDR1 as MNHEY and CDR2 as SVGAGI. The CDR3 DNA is TGTGCCAGCACGGGAACAGGGGGTCAGAACACTGAAGCTTTCTTT. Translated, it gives CASTGTGGQNTEAFF.

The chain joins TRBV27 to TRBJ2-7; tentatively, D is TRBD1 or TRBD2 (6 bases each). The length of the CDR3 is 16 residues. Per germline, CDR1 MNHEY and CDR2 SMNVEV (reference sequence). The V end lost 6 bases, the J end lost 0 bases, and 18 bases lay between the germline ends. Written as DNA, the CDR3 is TGTGCCAGCAGCCACCCGGGGGCGTCGGGCTCCTACGAGCAGTACTTC. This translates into CASSHPGASGSYEQYF.

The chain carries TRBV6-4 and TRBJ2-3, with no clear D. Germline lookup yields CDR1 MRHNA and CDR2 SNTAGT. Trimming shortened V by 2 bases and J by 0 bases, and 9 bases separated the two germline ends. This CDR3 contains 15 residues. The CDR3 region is CASSDEATSTDTQYF. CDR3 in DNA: TGTGCCAGCAGTGACGAAGCCACTAGCACAGATACGCAGTATTTT.

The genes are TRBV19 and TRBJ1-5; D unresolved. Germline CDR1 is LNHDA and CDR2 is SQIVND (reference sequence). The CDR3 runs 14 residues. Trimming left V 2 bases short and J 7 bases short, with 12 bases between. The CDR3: CASSISGTSQPQHF. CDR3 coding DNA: TGTGCCAGTAGTATATCCGGCACCTCACAGCCCCAGCATTTT.

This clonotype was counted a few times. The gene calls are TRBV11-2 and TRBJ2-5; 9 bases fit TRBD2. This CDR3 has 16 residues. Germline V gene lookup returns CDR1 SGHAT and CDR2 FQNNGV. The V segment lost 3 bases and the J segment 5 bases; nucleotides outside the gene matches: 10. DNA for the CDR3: TGTGCCAGCAGCTTCTCCGGGGTAGCGGGAGCTGAGACCCAGTACTTC. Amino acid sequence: CASSFSGVAGAETQYF.

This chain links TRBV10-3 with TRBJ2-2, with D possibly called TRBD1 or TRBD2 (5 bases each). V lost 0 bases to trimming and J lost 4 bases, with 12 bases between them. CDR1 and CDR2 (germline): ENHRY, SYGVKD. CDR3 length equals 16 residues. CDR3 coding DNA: TGTGCCATCAGTGAGTCGGGACGGGGCGGCACCGGGGAGCTGTTTTTT. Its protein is CAISESGRGGTGELFF.

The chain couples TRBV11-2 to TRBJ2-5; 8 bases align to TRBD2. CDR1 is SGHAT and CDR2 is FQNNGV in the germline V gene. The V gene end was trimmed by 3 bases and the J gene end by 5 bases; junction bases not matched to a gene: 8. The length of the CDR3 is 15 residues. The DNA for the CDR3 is TGTGCCAGCAGCTTCCGGGGCGGGAGGAGCGAGACCCAGTACTTC. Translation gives CASSFRGGRSETQYF.

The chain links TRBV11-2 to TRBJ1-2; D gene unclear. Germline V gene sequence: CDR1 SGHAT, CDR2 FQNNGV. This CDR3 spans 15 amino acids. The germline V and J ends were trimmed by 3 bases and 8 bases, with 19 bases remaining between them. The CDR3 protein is CASSFRDSHIGGYTF. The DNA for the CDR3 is TGTGCCAGCAGCTTTAGAGACTCTCATATCGGAGGCTACACCTTC.

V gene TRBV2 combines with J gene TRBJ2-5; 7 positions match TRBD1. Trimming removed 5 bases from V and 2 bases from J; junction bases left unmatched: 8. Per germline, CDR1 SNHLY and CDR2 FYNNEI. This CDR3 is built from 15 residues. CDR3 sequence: CASSQVGTVQETQYF. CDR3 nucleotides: TGTGCCAGCAGTCAGGTGGGGACAGTTCAAGAGACCCAGTACTTC.

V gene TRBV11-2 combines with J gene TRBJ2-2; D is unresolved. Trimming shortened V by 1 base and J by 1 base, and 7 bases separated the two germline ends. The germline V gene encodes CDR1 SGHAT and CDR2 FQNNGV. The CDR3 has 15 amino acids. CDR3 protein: CASSLGPGNTGELFF. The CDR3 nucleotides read TGTGCCAGCAGCTTAGGTCCAGGGAACACCGGGGAGCTGTTTTTT.